One sample yielded the 30 T cell receptor beta chains listed below, sequenced in a study of T cells in tuberculosis (dated by TCRdb to 2017 to 2018). The protocol used for the library was the immunoSEQ multiplex PCR assay. TCRdb carries this immuneACCESS record with in-frame sequences only. Its versions omit some clonotypes, under half of them owing to an unresolved V gene in the studies checked, with the rest unexplained. For this sample the table gives 40,000 to 45,000 clones, of which about 95% were detected only once. The ten largest clones represent around 7.5% of the sample. What was sequenced was PBMCs. These TCRs come from a donor between 10 and 35 years old with latent tuberculosis or without tuberculosis infection.

The chain's CDR3 is CATSLDRPPQHF. The CDR3 DNA follows: TGTGCCACCAGCCTAGACCGTCCGCCCCAGCATTTT. The V gene is TRBV15, the J gene TRBJ1-5; no firm D call. In germline, CDR1 is LNHNV, CDR2 YYDKDF (reference sequence). The V end lost 5 bases, the J end lost 9 bases, and 11 bases lay between the germline ends. This CDR3 contains 12 residues.

V usage is TRBV7-9 and J usage is TRBJ2-5; D is perhaps TRBD2 (5 bases). This CDR3 is 15 amino acids long. V shed 5 bases and J shed 5 bases, with 18 bases lying between them. CDR1 and CDR2 (germline): SEHNR, FQNEAQ (reference sequence). The DNA for the CDR3 is TGTGCCAGCAGCATTCTAGTGGGAGATGGGGAGACCCAGTACTTC. Protein: CASSILVGDGETQYF.

V is TRBV27 and J is TRBJ1-4; 8 nucleotides align to TRBD1. The trim removed 3 bases at V and 7 bases at J, leaving 4 bases unmatched. The CDR3 is 14 amino acids. Germline V gives CDR1 MNHEY, CDR2 SMNVEV (reference sequence). In DNA form, the CDR3 reads TGTGCCAGCAGTTTGGTACAGGGGGGTGAAAAACTGTTTTTT. Translation: CASSLVQGGEKLFF.

V is TRBV6-6 and J is TRBJ2-7; 8 positions agree with TRBD2. Per the germline V gene, CDR1 is MNHNY and CDR2 is SVGAGI (reference sequence). Losses at the gene ends were 11 bases for V and 2 bases for J; bases not matched to a gene: 5. The CDR3 length is 12 residues. The DNA of the CDR3 is TGTGCCTGTAGCGGGGCGACCTACGAGCAGTACTTC. Protein product: CACSGATYEQYF.

This clone was counted once. This rearrangement joins TRBV30 to TRBJ1-4; perhaps TRBD1 as D (5 bases). V was trimmed by 2 bases and J by 8 bases, leaving 9 bases between them. This CDR3 is 12 amino acids long. Germline-derived CDR1 and CDR2 are GTSNPN and SVGIG (reference sequence). CDR3 nucleotides: TGTGCCTGGAGTCGAGCAGGGGAAAAACTGTTTTTT. It translates to CAWSRAGEKLFF.

The chain links TRBV27 to TRBJ2-7; 11 positions match TRBD2. With 2 bases clipped from V and 0 bases from J, the junction kept 6 bases outside the gene matches. The CDR3 loop spans 17 amino acids. Germline lookup yields CDR1 MNHEY and CDR2 SMNVEV (reference sequence). The CDR3: CASSLTTSGDLSYEQYF. CDR3 DNA: TGTGCCAGCAGTTTAACGACTAGCGGGGACCTCTCCTACGAGCAGTACTTC.

This chain links TRBV19 with TRBJ1-1, with D possibly matching TRBD1 (5 bases). The germline gives CDR1 LNHDA, CDR2 SQIVND (reference sequence). The CDR3 extends over 12 amino acids. V gave up 8 bases and J gave up 0 bases, with 7 bases separating them. DNA of the CDR3: TGTGCCAGTGTGGGGCTGAACACTGAAGCTTTCTTT. It translates to CASVGLNTEAFF.

The V gene is TRBV19, the J gene TRBJ2-1; D gene unclear. Germline values: CDR1 LNHDA, CDR2 SQIVND (reference sequence). The ends were cut back, 9 bases at V and 2 bases at J, with 11 bases in the middle. This CDR3 has 13 amino acids. CDR3 sequence (DNA): TGTGCCAGCAACACGGGTACCTACAATGAGCAGTTCTTC. It specifies CASNTGTYNEQFF.

The chain is built from TRBV18 and TRBJ1-5; 10 bases are a match to TRBD1. This CDR3 has 16 amino acids. Germline V gene data show CDR1 as KGHSH and CDR2 as LQKENI. V was pared by 4 bases and J by 6 bases, with 9 bases of the junction left unmatched. The CDR3 loop is CASSHLSGTGVQPQHF. The CDR3 DNA reads as TGTGCCAGCTCACACCTTTCCGGGACAGGGGTTCAGCCCCAGCATTTT.

The chain joins TRBV5-6 to TRBJ2-5; D is perhaps TRBD2 (5 bases). Looked up from germline, CDR1 is SGHDT and CDR2 is YYEEEE. The CDR3 sequence is 14 residues long. Trimming stripped 3 bases from V and 7 bases from J, with 16 bases between. CDR3 in DNA: TGTGCCAGCAGCTCGGGTGGGGATCGGGGGACCCAGTACTTC. Its translation is CASSSGGDRGTQYF.

This rearrangement joins TRBV11-2 to TRBJ1-5, with 7 bases aligning to TRBD1. The CDR3 is 15 amino acids. V shed 5 bases, J shed 7 bases, and the junction held 11 bases outside the gene matches. Looked up from germline, CDR1 is SGHAT and CDR2 is FQNNGV. The CDR3 is CASSPGWDSLQPQHF. CDR3 coding DNA: TGTGCCAGCAGCCCGGGTTGGGACAGTTTACAGCCCCAGCATTTT.

The chain is built from TRBV30 and TRBJ1-6; D perhaps matches TRBD1 (6 bases). Trimming cost V 2 bases and J 7 bases, with 12 bases left between them. Germline loops: CDR1 GTSNPN, CDR2 SVGIG (reference sequence). The CDR3 sequence is 14 residues long. In nucleotides, the CDR3 is TGTGCCTGGAGTACCTGGACAGAAAATTCACCCCTCCACTTT. This gives the protein CAWSTWTENSPLHF.

The chain employs TRBV18 and TRBJ2-7, with 7 bases identical to TRBD1. The CDR3 consists of 15 residues. V shed 2 bases, J shed 5 bases, and the junction held 9 bases outside the gene matches. From germline, CDR1 is KGHSH and CDR2 LQKENI. This CDR3 reads CASSPRQGVGNEQYF. The CDR3 DNA sequence: TGTGCCAGCTCACCAAGACAGGGTGTGGGTAACGAGCAGTACTTC.

The chain is built from TRBV7-2 and TRBJ1-1, with TRBD1 as a possible D gene (5 bases). V lost 2 bases to trimming and J lost 1 base, with 5 bases between them. The CDR3 is 13 amino acids. Germline CDR1 reads SGHTA; CDR2 reads FQGNSA. This chain's CDR3 is CASSLQGNTEAFF. The CDR3 DNA reads as TGTGCCAGCAGCTTACAGGGGAACACTGAAGCTTTCTTT. Full variable domain (missing parts from reference TRBV7-2 and TRBJ1-1): GAGVSQSPSNKVTEKGKDVELRCDPISGHTALYWYRQSLGQGLEFLIYFQGNSAPDKSGLPSDRFSAERTGGSVSTLTIQRTQQEDSAVYLCASSLQGNTEAFFGQGTRLTVV.

This chain links TRBV6-6 with TRBJ1-5; D uncertain. The CDR3 extends over 14 amino acids. Trimming stripped 5 bases from V and 6 bases from J, with 14 bases between. CDR1 is MNHNY and CDR2 is SVGAGI in the germline V gene (reference sequence). This chain's CDR3 is CASSELPEGQPQHF. CDR3 DNA: TGTGCCAGCAGTGAGCTACCCGAGGGTCAGCCCCAGCATTTT.

The gene calls are TRBV9 and TRBJ1-1, with D perhaps TRBD1 (5 bases). CDR3 length: 14 residues. The V gene's germline CDR1 is SGDLS and CDR2 YYNGEE. The V and J ends lost 4 bases and 5 bases respectively, with 15 bases between them. The CDR3 sequence is CASSPMTGGTEAFF. Here the CDR3 DNA reads TGTGCCAGCAGCCCAATGACGGGGGGGACTGAAGCTTTCTTT.

The chain has TRBV19 and TRBJ2-2; 13 positions match TRBD2. Germline V gene data show CDR1 as LNHDA and CDR2 as SQIVND (reference sequence). Trimming at V came to 5 bases and at J to 5 bases, leaving 11 bases not matched to a gene. The CDR3 is made up of 18 amino acids. CDR3 amino acids: CASSAGLAGALGTGELFF. The CDR3 DNA reads as TGTGCCAGTAGTGCTGGACTAGCGGGAGCCCTAGGGACCGGGGAGCTGTTTTTT.

The chain joins TRBV2 to TRBJ1-1, with a possible D match to TRBD1 (5 bases). Germline V lookup: CDR1 SNHLY, CDR2 FYNNEI. V was shortened by 4 bases and J by 5 bases, with 14 bases between the two germline ends. The CDR3 sequence is 14 residues long. CDR3 loop: CASSVYGGRTEAFF. CDR3 DNA sequence: TGTGCCAGCAGTGTGTATGGGGGGAGGACTGAAGCTTTCTTT.

The V gene is TRBV6-5, the J gene TRBJ2-2, with 8 bases that match TRBD2. CDR1 and CDR2 from the germline V gene are MNHEY and SVGAGI. The CDR3 runs 15 residues. V was clipped by 6 bases and J by 2 bases; unmatched bases: 5. CDR3 in amino acids: CASRTSGGNTGELFF. CDR3 bases: TGTGCCAGCAGAACAAGCGGGGGTAACACCGGGGAGCTGTTTTTT.

The chain links TRBV5-1 to TRBJ2-7; TRBD2 might be the D (5 bases). V shed 2 bases and J shed 0 bases, with 12 bases lying between them. CDR3 length: 15 amino acids. The germline V gene has CDR1 SGHRS and CDR2 YFSETQ. The chain's CDR3 is CASSFEGTPSYEQYF. In nucleotides, the CDR3 is TGCGCCAGCAGCTTTGAGGGTACTCCCTCCTACGAGCAGTACTTC.

V gene TRBV19 combines with J gene TRBJ2-7; 8 bases are a match to TRBD2. J lost 4 bases, V lost 2 bases, and 7 bases had no gene match. Germline CDR1 is LNHDA and CDR2 is SQIVND (reference sequence). CDR3 length: 15 amino acids. The CDR3 DNA sequence: TGTGCCAGTAGTATATCCAGCGGGAGAATATACGAGCAGTACTTC. This codes for CASSISSGRIYEQYF.

This clone was seen a single time. The rearrangement links TRBV7-9 to TRBJ2-2; the match to TRBD2 covers 10 bases. Trimming at V came to 5 bases and at J to 8 bases, leaving 14 bases not matched to a gene. Germline V gene data show CDR1 as SEHNR and CDR2 as FQNEAQ (reference sequence). This CDR3 comprises 17 residues. The CDR3 region has the DNA TGTGCCAGCAGCCCCAGGGGGCTAGCGGGAGTTTCTGGGGAGCTGTTTTTT. This codes for CASSPRGLAGVSGELFF.

This clone was seen once. The CDR3 here is CASREVVNTGELFF. The CDR3 DNA is TGTGCCAGCAGGGAGGTGGTGAACACCGGGGAGCTGTTTTTT. This sequence joins TRBV2 and TRBJ2-2, with D perhaps matching TRBD2 (5 bases). V was cut by 6 bases and J by 1 base, with 9 bases left in between. This CDR3 is built from 14 residues. CDR1 and CDR2 from the germline V gene are SNHLY and FYNNEI.

The rearrangement joins TRBV7-6 to TRBJ1-3; no clear D gene. V shed 1 base and J shed 3 bases, with 16 bases lying between them. The CDR3 spans 17 residues. The V gene's germline CDR1 is SGHVS and CDR2 FNYEAQ. The CDR3 coding sequence is TGTGCCAGCAGCTTAGGAGGGCGGAACACTATTGGAAACACCATATATTTT. Amino acids: CASSLGGRNTIGNTIYF.

The V and J genes are TRBV11-3 and TRBJ2-3; TRBD2 agrees at 8 bases. V trimming: 5 bases; J trimming: 6 bases; junction bases outside the gene matches: 13. The CDR3 totals 16 residues. Germline loops: CDR1 SGHNT, CDR2 YENEEA. CDR3 sequence reads: CASSPAGAGRGDTQYF. The CDR3 DNA is TGTGCCAGCAGCCCAGCGGGGGCGGGAAGGGGGGATACGCAGTATTTT.

This chain joins TRBV19 and TRBJ2-5; the match to TRBD2 covers 8 bases. V gave up 4 bases and J gave up 4 bases; unmatched junction bases: 11. Per germline, CDR1 LNHDA and CDR2 SQIVND (reference sequence). This CDR3 has 16 residues. CDR3 region: CASSTPGRDLRETQYF. CDR3 DNA sequence: TGTGCCAGTAGTACTCCCGGGAGGGATCTACGAGAGACCCAGTACTTC.

V is TRBV30 and J is TRBJ1-4; no clear D gene. Germline V CDR1 and CDR2: GTSNPN, SVGIG (reference sequence). V lost 2 bases, J lost 7 bases, and 17 bases lay in between. CDR3 length: 15 amino acids. The CDR3 DNA reads TGTGCCTGGAGTCAACCGGTGTTCGGTCGTGAAAAACTGTTTTTT. This encodes CAWSQPVFGREKLFF.

The chain combines TRBV9 with TRBJ2-5, with D possibly matching TRBD2 (6 bases). The CDR3 runs 14 residues. The germline V gene encodes CDR1 SGDLS and CDR2 YYNGEE. Deletions cut 2 bases from V and 7 bases from J, with 15 bases between. The CDR3 DNA is TGTGCCAGCAGCGTCGACGGGACTCCGGGGACCCAGTACTTC. As protein: CASSVDGTPGTQYF.

The rearrangement joins TRBV6-6 to TRBJ1-1; the match to TRBD1 covers 10 bases. The germline V gene encodes CDR1 MNHNY and CDR2 SVGAGI (reference sequence). Trimming at V came to 7 bases and at J to 5 bases, leaving 7 bases not matched to a gene. The CDR3 contains 14 residues. The CDR3 region is CASTWRTGGTEAFF. Here the CDR3 DNA reads TGTGCCAGCACCTGGAGGACAGGGGGAACTGAAGCTTTCTTT.

The chain combines TRBV18 with TRBJ1-2; 12 nucleotides align to TRBD1. CDR1 and CDR2 from the germline V gene are KGHSH and LQKENI. Trimming took 5 bases from V and 7 from J; bases not matched to a gene: 11. This CDR3 comprises 16 residues. CDR3 amino acids: CASSKPGQGAIGGYTF. Here the CDR3 DNA reads TGTGCCAGCTCAAAACCGGGACAGGGGGCGATTGGTGGCTACACCTTC.